This T cell receptor beta chain was obtained from a study of blood T cell repertoires in COVID-19. Study details: The samples span acute and convalescent COVID-19 from the United States, Italy and Spain. PBMCs, B-cell-depleted T cells, or T cells were the source of the cDNA or gDNA that made up the material.

V shed 2 bases and J 8 bases; nucleotides not matched to a gene: 6. The germline V gene encodes CDR1 SGHRS and CDR2 YFSETQ. This CDR3 is built from 15 residues. Only in-frame clones appear in the TCRdb table, and some are missing; sequencing was by immunoSEQ multiplex PCR. The data show about 93,000 clones, approximately 87% seen once. The sample comprised peripheral blood. The source of this sequence is a human donor with active COVID-19. The donor label of this sample is uncertain. This chain links TRBV5-1 with TRBJ1-4; 10 bases map to TRBD1. Written as DNA, the CDR3 is TGCGCCAGCAGCTTTGGGACAGGGGATAGGGAAAAACTGTTTTTT. Translated: CASSFGTGDREKLFF. The full variable domain, its missing parts supplied by reference TRBV5-1 and TRBJ1-4, is KAGVTQTPRYLIKTRGQQVTLSCSPISGHRSVSWYQQTPGQGLQFLFEYFSETQRNKGNFPGRFSGRQFSNSRSEMNVSTLELGDSALYLCASSFGTGDREKLFFGSGTQLSVL.